This is a list of T cell receptor beta chains from one sample in a study of Graves' ophthalmopathy and Graves' hyperthyroidism. TCRdb ran MiXCR on the multiplex PCR reads and lists one entry per CDR3 protein. The sample has hundreds of thousands of distinct CDR3 sequences, roughly two fifths seen once. The specimen was peripheral blood. These receptors were obtained from an adult man with Graves' ophthalmopathy. Each CDR3 is given without its conserved first and last residue. Fields, in order: J gene, V gene, CDR3 protein.

>TRBJ2-7|TRBV20-1
SADRGRASYEQY
>TRBJ2-7|TRBV29-1
SVASDTQSYEQY
>TRBJ2-7|TRBV24-1
ATSDQGYEQY
>TRBJ2-7|TRBV20-1
SAQTGYEQY
>TRBJ2-2|TRBV11-3
ASSLTLTGPTGELF
>TRBJ1-1|TRBV15
ATSREEQGGTEAF
>TRBJ2-2|TRBV25-1
ASSQHRGRDTGELF
>TRBJ1-1|TRBV12-3/TRBV12-4
ASSASGTLTEAF
>TRBJ2-7|TRBV9
ASSQPGQGSYEQY
>TRBJ2-5|TRBV10-3
AISSLPRLAGETQY
>TRBJ2-7|TRBV10-3
AISGSSGVSYEQY
>TRBJ1-5|TRBV7-9
ASSLSGGPNQPQH
>TRBJ1-4|TRBV25-1
ASSQGGTGVEKLF
>TRBJ2-5|TRBV2
ASNLAGSKETQY
>TRBJ1-1|TRBV12-3/TRBV12-4
ASSLVGDEAF
>TRBJ2-5|TRBV20-1
SATRGTQY
>TRBJ2-7|TRBV10-3
AIRGADGTYEQY
>TRBJ1-2|TRBV29-1
SVEGDPNYGYT
>TRBJ2-7|TRBV10-3
ASSEPRVDGSFHEQY
>TRBJ1-2|TRBV20-1
SAGQTGGRRGYT
>TRBJ1-6|TRBV7-2
ASSDGTLSPLH
>TRBJ1-3|TRBV7-9
ASSPQGLSSGNTIY
>TRBJ2-5|TRBV7-2
ASSLPALGGGETQY
>TRBJ1-6|TRBV11-2
ASSVGRGTSPLH
>TRBJ2-7|TRBV19
ASTDGGTYEQY
>TRBJ2-1|TRBV15
ATSSRDSPYNEQF
>TRBJ2-5|TRBV5-4
ASSGRGAPTTQY